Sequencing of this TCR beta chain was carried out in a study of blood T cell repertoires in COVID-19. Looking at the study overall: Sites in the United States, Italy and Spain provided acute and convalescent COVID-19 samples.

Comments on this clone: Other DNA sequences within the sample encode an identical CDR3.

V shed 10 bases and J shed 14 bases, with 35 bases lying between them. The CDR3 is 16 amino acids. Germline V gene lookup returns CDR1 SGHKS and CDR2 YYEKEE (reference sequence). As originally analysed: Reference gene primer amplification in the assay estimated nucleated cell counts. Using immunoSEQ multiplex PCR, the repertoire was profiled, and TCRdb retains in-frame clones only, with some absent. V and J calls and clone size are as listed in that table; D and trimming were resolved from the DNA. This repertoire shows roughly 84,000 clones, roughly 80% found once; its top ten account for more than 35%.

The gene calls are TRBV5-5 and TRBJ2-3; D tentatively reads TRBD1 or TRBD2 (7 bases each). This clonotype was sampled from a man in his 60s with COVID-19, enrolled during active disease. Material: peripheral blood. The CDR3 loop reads CAPSLGGGGRALPGYF. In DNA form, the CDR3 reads TGTGCCCCCAGCTTGGGAGGGGGCGGGCGGGCCCTCCCTGGGTATTTT. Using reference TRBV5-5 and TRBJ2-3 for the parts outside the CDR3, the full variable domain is DAGVTQSPTHLIKTRGQQVTLRCSPISGHKSVSWYQQVLGQGPQFIFQYYEKEERGRGNFPDRFSARQFPNYSSELNVNALLLGDSALYLCAPSLGGGGRALPGYFGPGTRLTVL.